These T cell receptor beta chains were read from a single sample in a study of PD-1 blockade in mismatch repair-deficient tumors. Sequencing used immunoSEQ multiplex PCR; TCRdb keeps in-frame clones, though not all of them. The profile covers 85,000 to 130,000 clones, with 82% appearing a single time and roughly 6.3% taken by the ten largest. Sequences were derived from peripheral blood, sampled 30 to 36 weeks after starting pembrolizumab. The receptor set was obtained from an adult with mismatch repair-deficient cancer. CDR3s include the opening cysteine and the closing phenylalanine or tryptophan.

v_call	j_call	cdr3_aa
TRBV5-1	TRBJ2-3	CASSWWEPDTQYF
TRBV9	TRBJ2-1	CASSVSSGYNEQFF
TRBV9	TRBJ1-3	CASSARENTIYF
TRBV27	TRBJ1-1	CASNTLGGTEAFF
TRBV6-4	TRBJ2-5	CASSSDTGETQYF
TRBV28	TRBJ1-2	CASSLNPYGYTF
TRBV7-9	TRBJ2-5	CASSPGPWETQYF
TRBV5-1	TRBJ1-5	CASSPYGEGNQPQHF
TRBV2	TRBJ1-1	CASSEWRGRTEAFF
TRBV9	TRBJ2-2	CASSVEMGGSANTGELFF
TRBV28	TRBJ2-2	CASSLPGRSTGELFF
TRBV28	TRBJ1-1	CASSLSEGTGGRAFF
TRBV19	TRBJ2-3	CASRAGGVTDTQYF
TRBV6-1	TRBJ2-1	CASSEVLYNEQFF
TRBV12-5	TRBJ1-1	CASGLSANTEAFF
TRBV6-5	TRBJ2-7	CASSSYQGINEQYF
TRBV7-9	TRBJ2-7	CASSSWTSGTYEQYF
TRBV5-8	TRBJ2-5	CASSPVAGAETQYF
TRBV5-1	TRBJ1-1	CASSRDAGTGNTEAFF
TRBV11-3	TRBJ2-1	CASSLFKTSGNEQFF
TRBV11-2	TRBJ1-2	CASSPGAPYGYTF
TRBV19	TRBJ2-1	CASSKGTSGTYNEQFF
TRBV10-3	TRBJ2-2	CASGQREATGELFF
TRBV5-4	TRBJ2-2	CASSLGASGNTGELFF
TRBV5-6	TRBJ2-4	CASSLANAGAKNIQYF
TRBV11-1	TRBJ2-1	CASRRTSGINNEQFF
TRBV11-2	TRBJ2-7	CASRPLAGGYEQYF
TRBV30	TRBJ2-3	CAWSVQGSDTQYF
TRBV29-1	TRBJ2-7	CSAQGGTVEQYF
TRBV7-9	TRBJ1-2	CASSPGQTNYGYTF
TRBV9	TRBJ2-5	CASSLTASGRFKTQYF
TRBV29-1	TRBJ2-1	CSCFWLLGNEQFF
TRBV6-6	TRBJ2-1	CASSLLEWGNEQFF
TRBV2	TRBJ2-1	CASSGPAGTYNEQFF
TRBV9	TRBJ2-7	CASSGVAGEYEQYF
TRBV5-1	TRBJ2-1	CASSFLDRGGNEQFF
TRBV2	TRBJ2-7	CASRKTGGDEQYF
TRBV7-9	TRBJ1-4	CASSLEGGTNEKLFF
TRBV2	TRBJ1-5	CASSERGGPYQPQHF
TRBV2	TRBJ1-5	CASSEAWGGYQPQHF
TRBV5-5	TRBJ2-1	CASSSGTSGSLIEQFF